In this sample, the clone carrying this T cell receptor beta chain turned up a few times. The record originates from a study of cytomegalovirus exposure and HLA in healthy donors. With 60 Vbeta and 13 Jbeta primers, the PCR was carried out. Some clones are missing from TCRdb's copy, which holds only in-frame ones; the method was immunoSEQ multiplex PCR. The sample yields roughly 100,000 clones, around 75% seen once. CDR3 size: 18 residues. V lost 5 bases to trimming and J lost 6 bases; unmatched junction nucleotides: 13. Germline assignment: CDR1 LNHDA and CDR2 SQIVND (reference sequence). The chain joins TRBV19 to TRBJ2-3; 14 bases are a match to TRBD2. The TCR originated in a female donor in good health and CMV-seronegative. The material sequenced was PBMCs. The CDR3 is CASSSVGGLAGEWDTQYF. The DNA of the CDR3 is TGTGCCAGTAGTTCCGTGGGGGGACTAGCGGGAGAATGGGATACGCAGTATTTT.